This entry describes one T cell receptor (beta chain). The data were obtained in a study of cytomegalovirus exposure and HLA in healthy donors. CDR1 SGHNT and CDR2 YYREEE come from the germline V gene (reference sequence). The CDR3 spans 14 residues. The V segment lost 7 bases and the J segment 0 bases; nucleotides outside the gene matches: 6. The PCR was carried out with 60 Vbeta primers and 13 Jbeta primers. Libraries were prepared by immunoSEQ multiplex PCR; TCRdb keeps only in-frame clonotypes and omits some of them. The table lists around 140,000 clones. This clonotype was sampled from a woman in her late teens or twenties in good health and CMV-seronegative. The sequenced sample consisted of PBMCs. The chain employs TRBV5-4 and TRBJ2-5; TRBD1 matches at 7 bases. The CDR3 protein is CASGPGQNQETQYF. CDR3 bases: TGTGCCAGCGGACCGGGACAGAACCAAGAGACCCAGTACTTC.